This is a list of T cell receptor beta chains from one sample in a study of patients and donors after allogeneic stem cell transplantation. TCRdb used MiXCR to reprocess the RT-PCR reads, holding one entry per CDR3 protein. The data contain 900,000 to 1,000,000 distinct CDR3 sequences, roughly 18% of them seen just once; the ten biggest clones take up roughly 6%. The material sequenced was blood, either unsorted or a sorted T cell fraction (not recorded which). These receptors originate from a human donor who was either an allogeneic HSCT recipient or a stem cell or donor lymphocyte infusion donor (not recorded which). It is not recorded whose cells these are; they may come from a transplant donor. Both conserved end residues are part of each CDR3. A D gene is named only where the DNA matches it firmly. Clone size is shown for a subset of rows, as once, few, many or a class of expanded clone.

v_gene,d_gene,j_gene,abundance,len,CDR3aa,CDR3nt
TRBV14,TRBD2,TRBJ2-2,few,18,CASSQDMAGGPDTGELFF,TGTGCCAGCAGCCAAGATATGGCGGGGGGGCCGGACACCGGGGAGCTGTTTTTT
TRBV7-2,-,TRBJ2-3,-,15,CASSLPGGFTDTQYF,TGTGCCAGCAGCTTACCCGGGGGCTTTACAGATACGCAGTATTTT
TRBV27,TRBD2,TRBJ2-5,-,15,CASSSKRERGETQYF,TGTGCCAGCAGTAGTAAGCGGGAGCGGGGGGAGACCCAGTACTTC
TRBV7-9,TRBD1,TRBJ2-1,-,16,CASSQSRGSSYNEQFF,TGTGCCAGCAGCCAAAGCAGGGGGAGCTCCTACAATGAGCAGTTCTTC
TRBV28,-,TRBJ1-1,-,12,CASSTEFTEAFF,TGTGCCAGCAGTACGGAATTCACTGAAGCTTTCTTT
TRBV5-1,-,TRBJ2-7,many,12,CASSGTSYEQYF,TGTGCCAGCAGCGGCACCTCCTACGAGCAGTACTTC
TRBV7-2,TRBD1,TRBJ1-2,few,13,CASSKQGTGGYTF,TGTGCCAGCAGCAAACAGGGGACTGGAGGCTACACCTTC
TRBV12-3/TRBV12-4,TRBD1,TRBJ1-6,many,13,CASSRDRGQTLHF,TGTGCCAGCAGCCGGGACAGGGGGCAGACCCTCCACTTT
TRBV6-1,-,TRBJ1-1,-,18,CASSEAEVGRRGNTEAFF,TGTGCCAGCAGTGAAGCGGAGGTCGGTAGGCGAGGGAACACTGAAGCTTTCTTT
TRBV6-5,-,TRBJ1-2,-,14,CASSSLTGRRGYTF,TGTGCCAGCAGTTCCCTGACAGGACGTCGCGGCTACACCTTC
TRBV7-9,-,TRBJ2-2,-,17,CASSSRGSAVNTGELFF,TGTGCCAGCAGCTCCCGGGGTAGCGCAGTCAACACCGGGGAGCTGTTTTTT
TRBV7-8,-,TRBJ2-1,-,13,CASSLVAGNEQLF,TGTGCCAGCAGCTTAGTGGCGGGTAATGAGCAGCTCTTC
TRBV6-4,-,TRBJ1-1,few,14,CASSATAEGTEAFF,TGTGCCAGCAGTGCCACAGCCGAAGGCACTGAAGCTTTCTTT
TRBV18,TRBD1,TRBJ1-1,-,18,CASSPGEVQGPVNTEAFF,TGTGCCAGCTCACCAGGTGAAGTACAGGGGCCGGTGAACACTGAAGCTTTCTTT
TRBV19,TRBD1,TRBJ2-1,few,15,CASTTGVPPRNEQFF,TGTGCCAGTACTACAGGGGTCCCCCCTCGGAATGAGCAGTTCTTC
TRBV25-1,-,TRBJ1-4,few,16,CASSEAGKSTNEKLFF,TGTGCCAGCAGTGAAGCAGGGAAATCAACTAATGAAAAACTGTTTTTT
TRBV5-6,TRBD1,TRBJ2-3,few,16,CASSPKRQGFPDTQYF,TGTGCCAGCAGCCCGAAGAGACAGGGGTTTCCAGATACGCAGTATTTT
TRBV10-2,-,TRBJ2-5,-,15,CASKYIADNQETQYF,TGCGCCAGCAAATATATAGCGGACAACCAAGAGACCCAGTACTTC
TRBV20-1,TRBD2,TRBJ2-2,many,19,CSARDLTSERSGSSGELFF,TGCAGTGCTAGAGATCTAACCAGTGAGAGAAGCGGGAGCTCCGGGGAGCTGTTTTTT
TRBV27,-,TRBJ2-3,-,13,CATRTRTSNTQYF,TGTGCCACCCGCACCCGGACATCCAATACGCAGTATTTT
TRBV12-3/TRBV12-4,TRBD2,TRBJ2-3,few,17,CASSFQNSGRVSNTQYF,TGTGCCAGCAGTTTCCAAAATAGCGGGAGAGTCTCTAATACGCAGTATTTT
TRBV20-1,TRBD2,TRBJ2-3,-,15,CSASVTSGGADTQYF,TGCAGTGCGAGCGTGACTAGCGGGGGGGCAGATACGCAGTATTTT
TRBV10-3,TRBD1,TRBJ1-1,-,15,CAIRPGTGASAEAFF,TGTGCCATCAGACCCGGGACAGGGGCAAGCGCTGAAGCTTTCTTT
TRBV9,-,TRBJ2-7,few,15,CASSADREGTYEQYF,TGTGCCAGCAGCGCTGACAGGGAGGGCACCTACGAGCAGTACTTC
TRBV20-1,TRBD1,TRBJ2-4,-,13,CSAGGQGLNIQYF,TGCAGTGCGGGGGGACAGGGCCTAAACATTCAGTACTTC
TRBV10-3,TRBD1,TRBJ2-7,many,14,CATEQTGKNGEQYF,TGTGCCACCGAACAGACAGGGAAGAACGGGGAGCAGTACTTC
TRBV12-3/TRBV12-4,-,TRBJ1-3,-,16,CASRADGTTSGNTIYF,TGTGCCAGCAGGGCGGACGGCACCACTTCTGGAAACACCATATATTTT
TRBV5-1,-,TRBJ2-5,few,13,CASSLALKETQYF,TGCGCCAGCAGCTTGGCCTTAAAAGAGACCCAGTACTTC
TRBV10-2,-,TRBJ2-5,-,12,CASSRGTETQYF,TGCGCCAGCAGTCGAGGAACGGAGACCCAGTACTTC
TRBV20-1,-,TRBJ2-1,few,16,CSARGGIGLPYNEQFF,TGCAGTGCTAGAGGGGGTATAGGGCTTCCCTACAATGAGCAGTTCTTC
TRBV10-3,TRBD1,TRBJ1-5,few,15,CAITPGQGANQPQHF,TGTGCCATCACTCCGGGACAGGGGGCGAATCAGCCCCAGCATTTT
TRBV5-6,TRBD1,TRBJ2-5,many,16,CASSWDRQIVVETQYF,TGTGCCAGCAGCTGGGACAGACAGATCGTTGTAGAGACCCAGTACTTC
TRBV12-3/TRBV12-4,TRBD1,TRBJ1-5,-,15,CASSSGQGARQPQHF,TGTGCCAGCAGCTCGGGACAGGGGGCACGACAGCCCCAGCATTTT
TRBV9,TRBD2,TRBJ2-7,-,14,CAGRGTSGTYEQYF,TGTGCCGGCAGGGGGACTAGCGGTACCTACGAGCAGTACTTC
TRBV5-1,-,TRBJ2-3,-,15,CASSLVAQSVDTQYF,TGCGCCAGCAGCTTGGTTGCCCAGTCGGTAGATACGCAGTATTTT
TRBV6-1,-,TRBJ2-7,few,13,CASSLQGLDEQYF,TGTGCCAGCAGCCTACAGGGCCTCGACGAGCAGTACTTC
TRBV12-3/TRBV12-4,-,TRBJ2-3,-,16,CASSLDPKGAGDTQYF,TGTGCCAGCAGTTTGGACCCTAAAGGGGCGGGGGATACGCAGTATTTT
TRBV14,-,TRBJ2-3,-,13,CASSQSLADTQYF,TGTGCCAGCAGCCAGTCCCTAGCGGATACGCAGTATTTT
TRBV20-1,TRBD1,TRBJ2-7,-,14,CSAHSGQGGDEQYF,TGCAGTGCCCACTCAGGACAGGGCGGCGACGAGCAGTACTTC
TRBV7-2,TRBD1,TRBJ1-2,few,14,CASSPEGQPYGYTF,TGTGCCAGCAGCCCCGAGGGACAGCCCTATGGCTACACCTTC
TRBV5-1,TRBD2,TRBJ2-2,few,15,CASSGLAGEAGELFF,TGCGCCAGCAGCGGGCTAGCGGGAGAGGCCGGGGAGCTGTTTTTT
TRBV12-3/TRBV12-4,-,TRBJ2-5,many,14,CASNPTRATETQYF,TGTGCCAGCAACCCTACAAGAGCTACGGAGACCCAGTACTTC
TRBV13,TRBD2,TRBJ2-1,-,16,CASSSTTSGRGNEQFF,TGTGCCAGCAGCTCCACGACTAGCGGGAGGGGTAATGAGCAGTTCTTC